This T cell receptor (beta chain) was documented in a study of blood T cell repertoires in COVID-19. Study context: Material from acute and convalescent COVID-19 was sourced from the United States, Italy and Spain. PBMCs, B-cell-depleted T cells, or T cells provided the cDNA or gDNA that made up the material.

Original handling: Estimation of nucleated cell counts relied on the amplification of reference gene primers. Produced via immunoSEQ multiplex PCR; TCRdb's table is partial and in-frame only. V, J and clone size derive from that table, while D and trimming were established from the DNA sequence. The sample consists of about 94,000 clones, over 65% of them appearing once. Germline lookup yields CDR1 SGHTA and CDR2 FQGNSA. With V trimmed by 4 bases and J by 1 base, 2 bases remained unmatched. The CDR3 consists of 16 residues. The chain combines TRBV7-2 with TRBJ2-5, with 14 bases identical to TRBD2. This receptor was obtained from a human donor in a cohort sampled during active COVID-19. The specimen was peripheral blood. The CDR3 is CASSSGLAGAQETQYF. Written as DNA, the CDR3 is TGTGCCAGCAGCTCGGGACTAGCGGGAGCCCAAGAGACCCAGTACTTC.